These 25 T cell receptor beta chains came from one sample sequenced in a study of CD8+ T cells in alopecia areata. As the sequencing template, cDNA was produced by extracting RNA and reverse transcribing it. The method was immunoSEQ multiplex PCR; TCRdb's version includes in-frame clones alone and lacks a portion of them. This repertoire shows fewer than 150,000 clones, about 61% found once; its top ten account for around 2.7%. Sequenced sample: CD4+ T cells sorted from blood. The receptors here all came from a human donor in good health.

This clone was counted between two and nine times. CDR3 protein: CASSEPGRSGKETQYF. In DNA, the CDR3 is TGTGCCAGCAGTGAACCCGGCAGGAGCGGAAAAGAGACCCAGTACTTC. This chain connects TRBV25-1 to TRBJ2-5; D may be TRBD2 (5 bases). There are 16 residues in the CDR3. With 2 bases removed from V and 3 bases from J, the gap between germline ends came to 16 bases. Germline CDR1 reads MGHDK; CDR2 reads SYGVNS. Full variable domain (rest looked up from reference TRBV25-1 and TRBJ2-5): EADIYQTPRYLVIGTGKKITLECSQTMGHDKMYWYQQDPGMELHLIHYSYGVNSTEKGDLSSESTVSRIRTEHFPLTLESARPSHTSQYLCASSEPGRSGKETQYFGPGTRLLVL.

The genes are TRBV15 and TRBJ2-7; no clear D gene. V lost 0 bases and J lost 4, with 7 bases in between. This CDR3 has 13 amino acids. Germline V gives CDR1 LNHNV, CDR2 YYDKDF (reference sequence). CDR3 DNA sequence: TGTGCCACCAGCAGAGATGCCAGTTACGAGCAGTACTTC. Translating it yields CATSRDASYEQYF. The entire variable domain, with the rest obtained from reference TRBV15 and TRBJ2-7, is as follows: DAMVIQNPRYQVTQFGKPVTLSCSQTLNHNVMYWYQQKSSQAPKLLFHYYDKDFNNEADTPDNFQSRRPNTSFCFLDIRSPGLGDTAMYLCATSRDASYEQYFGPGTRLTVT.

The V gene is TRBV7-2, the J gene TRBJ1-1; D remains ambiguous. This CDR3 spans 13 amino acids. Germline values: CDR1 SGHTA, CDR2 FQGNSA. V gave up 3 bases and J gave up 2 bases, with 7 bases separating them. CDR3 loop: CASSFDINTEAFF. In nucleotides, the CDR3 is TGTGCCAGCAGCTTTGACATAAACACTGAAGCTTTCTTT.

The J gene is TRBJ2-3, the V gene TRBV6-5, with 7 bases matching TRBD2. CDR3 length equals 14 residues. Trimming cost V 5 bases and J 6 bases; bases outside gene matches: 8. The germline CDR1 and CDR2 sequences are MNHEY and SVGAGI. The CDR3: CASSTRLASDTQYF. The CDR3 DNA follows: TGTGCCAGCAGTACCCGACTAGCTTCCGATACGCAGTATTTT.

The gene calls are TRBV30 and TRBJ2-3; 9 nucleotides agree with TRBD2. Germline CDR1 GTSNPN, CDR2 SVGIG (reference sequence). V was clipped by 4 bases and J by 3 bases; unmatched bases: 11. The CDR3 contains 16 residues. CDR3 residues: CAWIRGGAGGTDTQYF. CDR3 coding DNA: TGTGCCTGGATACGCGGGGGAGCGGGGGGAACAGATACGCAGTATTTT.

This clone turned up a few times. The gene calls are TRBV6-5 and TRBJ1-5; D call uncertain. The germline gives CDR1 MNHEY, CDR2 SVGAGI. The CDR3 consists of 15 residues. The germline V and J ends were trimmed by 6 bases and 9 bases, with 21 bases remaining between them. CDR3 amino acids: CASRADVRSNSPQHF. The CDR3 coding sequence is TGTGCCAGCAGAGCCGACGTCCGCTCAAATTCGCCCCAGCATTTT.

This chain connects TRBV14 to TRBJ2-6; D is ambiguous. Germline V lookup: CDR1 SGHDN, CDR2 FVKESK. Trimming cost V 1 base and J 1 base, with 8 bases left between them. CDR3 length: 16 residues. The CDR3 DNA sequence: TGTGCCAGCAGCCAAGGTGGTGGGTCTGGGGCCAACGTCCTGACTTTC. It specifies CASSQGGGSGANVLTF.

This clone occurred a few times. This sequence joins TRBV19 and TRBJ1-2; no clear D. Germline assignment: CDR1 LNHDA and CDR2 SQIVND (reference sequence). Deletions cut 3 bases from V and 2 bases from J, with 7 bases between. The CDR3 loop spans 13 amino acids. CDR3: CASSMGENYGYTF. For the CDR3, the DNA is TGTGCCAGTAGTATGGGAGAGAACTATGGCTACACCTTC.

The chain recombines TRBV7-9 with TRBJ2-7; D is possibly TRBD1 or TRBD2 (5 bases each). The CDR3 is 14 residues long. The V gene lost 3 bases and the J gene lost 2 bases, with 11 bases spanning the gap. Per germline, CDR1 SEHNR and CDR2 FQNEAQ (reference sequence). The chain's CDR3 is CASSFGTHAYEQYF. In DNA form, the CDR3 reads TGTGCCAGCAGCTTCGGGACCCACGCCTACGAGCAGTACTTC.

The CDR3 reads CASQRQINTEAFF. CDR3 DNA sequence: TGTGCCAGTCAAAGACAGATAAACACTGAAGCTTTCTTT. This chain connects TRBV19 to TRBJ1-1, with D possibly being TRBD1 (5 bases). Trimming removed 8 bases at V and 2 bases at J, with 12 bases between. The CDR3 extends over 13 amino acids. Germline V gene sequence: CDR1 LNHDA, CDR2 SQIVND (reference sequence).

On this clone itself: A much larger clone lies one base from this, so it may be a read error. This chain uses TRBV4-1 with TRBJ1-2; 11 bases fit TRBD1. The ends lost 3 bases at V and 4 bases at J; junction bases unmatched: 4. The CDR3 is made up of 15 amino acids. Germline V CDR1 and CDR2: MGHRA, YSYEKL. CDR3 protein: CASSHPGQGVYGYTF. As DNA, the CDR3 is TGCGCCAGCAGCCACCCGGGACAGGGGGTCTATGGCTACACCTTC.

This chain links TRBV25-1 with TRBJ1-1; maybe TRBD1 (5 bases). The CDR3 extends over 14 amino acids. Trimming shortened V by 5 bases and J by 8 bases, and 18 bases separated the two germline ends. Per the germline V gene, CDR1 is MGHDK and CDR2 is SYGVNS. The CDR3 loop reads CASSKLPGADEAFF. CDR3 sequence (DNA): TGTGCCAGCAGTAAACTCCCCGGGGCAGACGAAGCTTTCTTT.

This chain links TRBV29-1 with TRBJ1-1; D is unresolved. Looked up from germline, CDR1 is SQVTM and CDR2 is ANQGSEA. This CDR3 is built from 13 residues. Trimming pared 4 bases from V and 0 bases from J, leaving 9 bases between. This CDR3 is CSVVKYMNTEAFF. DNA for the CDR3: TGCAGCGTTGTCAAGTACATGAACACTGAAGCTTTCTTT.

Points on this clone: Distinct nucleotide sequences in the sample also encode this CDR3. The chain joins TRBV29-1 to TRBJ1-1, with D unresolved. This CDR3 contains 12 residues. Looked up from germline, CDR1 is SQVTM and CDR2 is ANQGSEA. V shed 3 bases and J shed 2 bases, with 7 bases lying between them. The CDR3 nucleotides read TGCAGCGTTGACAGAGGTAACACTGAAGCTTTCTTT. It translates to CSVDRGNTEAFF.

This chain connects TRBV6-1 to TRBJ1-6; the D is unclear. The CDR3 covers 11 residues. CDR1 and CDR2 (germline): MNHNS, SASEGT. V was pared by 6 bases and J by 4 bases, with 1 base between. The CDR3 is CASRYNSPLHF. The CDR3 nucleotides are TGTGCCAGCAGATATAATTCACCCCTCCACTTT.

With regard to this clone: Other DNA sequences in this specimen translate into the identical CDR3. The chain is built from TRBV29-1 and TRBJ1-2; D gene uncertain. The ends were cut back, 7 bases at V and 3 bases at J, with 3 bases in the middle. CDR1 is SQVTM, CDR2 ANQGSEA, per germline. The CDR3 consists of 9 residues. CDR3 nucleotides: TGCAGCGACGACTATGGCTACACCTTC. Protein: CSDDYGYTF.

The chain uses TRBV27 and TRBJ2-5, with 7 bases matching TRBD2. In germline, CDR1 is MNHEY, CDR2 SMNVEV (reference sequence). There are 15 residues in the CDR3. Losses at the gene ends were 8 bases for V and 3 bases for J; bases not matched to a gene: 12. The CDR3 spells CASRPTGRGEETQYF. The DNA for the CDR3 is TGTGCCAGCCGTCCCACGGGGAGGGGAGAAGAGACCCAGTACTTC.

The chain carries TRBV28 and TRBJ2-5; the D call may be TRBD1 or TRBD2 (5 bases each). Germline CDR1 MDHEN, CDR2 SYDVKM. There are 13 residues in the CDR3. V lost 5 bases, J lost 4 bases, and 11 bases lay in between. CDR3: CASSRGVRETQYF. The CDR3 DNA follows: TGTGCCAGCAGTCGAGGGGTTCGAGAGACCCAGTACTTC.

V and J are TRBV18 and TRBJ1-5; maybe TRBD1 (5 bases). This CDR3 is 15 amino acids long. Between the trimmed V and J ends, which lost 6 bases and 0 bases, there was a span of 12 bases. Per the germline V gene, CDR1 is KGHSH and CDR2 is LQKENI. The CDR3 DNA reads TGTGCCAGCTCTCAGGGAGAAACTAGCAATCAGCCCCAGCATTTT. It specifies CASSQGETSNQPQHF.

In its sample, this clone was seen a few times. The rearrangement uses TRBV28 and TRBJ2-2, with TRBD1 matching 7 bases. Germline V CDR1 and CDR2: MDHEN, SYDVKM. The CDR3 spans 15 residues. V shed 3 bases, J shed 4 bases, and the junction held 5 bases outside the gene matches. For the CDR3, the DNA is TGTGCCAGCAGTTTGGTCGGGACAGCCACCGGGGAGCTGTTTTTT. Translating gives CASSLVGTATGELFF.

The chain couples TRBV5-1 to TRBJ2-1, with D hard to call. Trimming left V 0 bases short and J 0 bases short, with 10 bases between. CDR3 length: 16 residues. The germline gives CDR1 SGHRS, CDR2 YFSETQ. CDR3 sequence (DNA): TGCGCCAGCAGCTTGGGGCAGCGCGTCTCCTACAATGAGCAGTTCTTC. This encodes CASSLGQRVSYNEQFF.

The J gene is TRBJ1-2, the V gene TRBV5-6; D is unclear. CDR3 length: 16 amino acids. V lost 4 bases and J lost 2, with 18 bases in between. Looked up from germline, CDR1 is SGHDT and CDR2 is YYEEEE. The CDR3 loop is CASSPTISGVNYGYTF. DNA for the CDR3: TGTGCCAGCAGCCCTACCATATCCGGGGTGAACTATGGCTACACCTTC.

This sequence joins TRBV2 and TRBJ2-2; D uncertain. The CDR3 covers 12 residues. Looked up from germline, CDR1 is SNHLY and CDR2 is FYNNEI. The V end lost 4 bases, the J end lost 5 bases, and 5 bases lay between the germline ends. The DNA of the CDR3 is TGTGCCAGCAGTGGCCGTACCGGGGAGCTGTTTTTT. Its translation is CASSGRTGELFF.

The chain uses TRBV20-1 and TRBJ1-1, with D perhaps TRBD1 (5 bases). Germline CDR1 and CDR2: DFQATT and SNEGSKA (reference sequence). The CDR3 has 11 amino acids. CDR3 nucleotides: TGCAGGCTGGGGGACGGCAGTGAAGCTTTCTTT. Its translation is CRLGDGSEAFF.

This clone appeared a few times. The rearrangement uses TRBV4-2 and TRBJ2-5, with D unresolved. CDR1 LGHNA and CDR2 YNFKEQ come from the germline V gene. The CDR3 covers 15 residues. Trimming left V 1 base short and J 6 bases short, with 15 bases between. The CDR3 loop is CASSQVEFVIKTQYF. The CDR3 DNA reads TGTGCCAGCAGCCAAGTGGAGTTCGTAATTAAGACCCAGTACTTC.